The subject of this entry is one T cell receptor beta chain. This specimen comes from a study of blood T cell repertoires in COVID-19. Background on the study: The samples span acute and convalescent COVID-19 from the United States, Italy and Spain. The analysed material was cDNA or gDNA that came from T cells, B-cell-depleted T cells, or PBMCs.

Authors' data handling: The assay estimated nucleated cells by amplifying reference gene primers. Measured with immunoSEQ multiplex PCR; TCRdb has only the in-frame clones, and not every one. From that table come the V and J calls and clone size; the DNA was used to work out D and trimming. The sample lists 100,000 to 150,000 clones; about 82% were seen once. The germline V gene has CDR1 KGHSY and CDR2 FQNENV. The CDR3 is made up of 17 amino acids. V trimming: 1 base; J trimming: 4 bases; junction bases outside the gene matches: 12. The clonotype originates from a human donor in a cohort sampled during active COVID-19. The source material was peripheral blood. J is TRBJ2-7 and V is TRBV16, with 8 nucleotides matching TRBD2. The CDR3 region is CASSQYVSGGASYEQYF. The CDR3 bases are TGTGCCAGCAGCCAATATGTCTCGGGGGGGGCAAGTTACGAGCAGTACTTC.